This T cell receptor (beta chain) appears in the sequencing data of a study of blood T cell repertoires in COVID-19 (dated by TCRdb to the early 2020s). With respect to the entire study: Collaborator samples came from the United States, Italy and Spain and covered acute and convalescent phases of COVID-19. Sample metadata almost always included a de-identified subject ID, COVID-19 status, age in years and sex. The prospective study material was composed of cDNA or gDNA derived from T cells, B-cell-depleted T cells, or PBMCs. Subjects who had been exposed to COVID-19, were actively infected with it, or had recovered from it provided the deeply sampled blood TCRbeta repertoires that made up the dataset. The repertoires were made available in a free public database intended to serve as a resource for research on the immune response to SARS-CoV-2. Where available, HLA class I and class II types were obtained from metadata supplied by the sample provider rather than from assay-based typing. Samples came from the ongoing ImmuneRACE study (first 160 participants) plus 1,254 subjects from 6 global collaborators. What the authors observed across the whole study: The quantity of clinical and demographic metadata differed by source and by participant and was supplied without curation.

This clone came up once. This receptor's antigen is unknown. No base quality information exists; no much larger clone differs at one position. TCRbeta CDR3 regions were amplified from genomic DNA by means of the immunoSEQ Assay, a bias-controlled multiplex PCR. The original pipeline was this. The number of nucleated cells in each sample was estimated from the amplification of reference gene primers within the assay. Sequence reads were collapsed and filtered to measure the absolute abundance of every unique TCRbeta CDR3 rearrangement. For each sample, productive Simpson clonality was calculated as the square root of Simpson's diversity index across productive rearrangements. The immuneACCESS repertoire file appears here via TCRdb, limited to in-frame rearrangements. These files lack a portion of the clones; in checked studies, under half of the deficit traces to unresolved V genes, and the cause of the others is not known. V, J and clone size derive from that table, while D and trimming were established from the DNA sequence. The sample table contains about 85,000 clones; only one count was recorded for 90% of them. Of the sample, roughly 4% is held by the ten largest clones.

The germline V gene sets CDR1 to SGHAT and CDR2 to FQNNGV. The CDR3 contains 17 residues, cysteine and phenylalanine counted. The sequence is cut down to CDR3 DNA, 51 bases in frame from base 1. The germline V end is reduced by 0 bases and the J end by 5 bases; junction bases left unmatched: 8. Whole blood was collected in K2EDTA tubes by collaborating institutions according to the institutions' own protocols. For TCRbeta analysis, collaborator samples were shipped as frozen whole blood, as isolated PBMCs, or as DNA extracted from either sample type. This receptor chain uses TRBV11-2 and TRBJ2-5; TRBD1 fits 11 bases in the junction. This TCR derives from a woman of 80 years or more with active or convalescent COVID-19. Sequencing input: peripheral blood. The CDR3 has the sequence CASSLDTGQGAWETQYF. The DNA sequence follows: TGTGCCAGCAGCTTAGATACAGGACAGGGGGCATGGGAGACCCAGTACTTC.